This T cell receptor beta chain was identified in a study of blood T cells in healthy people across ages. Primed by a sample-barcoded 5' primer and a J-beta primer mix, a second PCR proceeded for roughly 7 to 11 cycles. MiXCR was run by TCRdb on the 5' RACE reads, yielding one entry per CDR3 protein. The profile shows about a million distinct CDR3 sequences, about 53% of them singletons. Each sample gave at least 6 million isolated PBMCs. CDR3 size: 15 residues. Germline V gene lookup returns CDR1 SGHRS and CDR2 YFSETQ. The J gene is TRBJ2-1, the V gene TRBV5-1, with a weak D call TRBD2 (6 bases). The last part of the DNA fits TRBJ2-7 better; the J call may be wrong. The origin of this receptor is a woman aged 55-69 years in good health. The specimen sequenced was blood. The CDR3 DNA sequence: TGCGCCAGCAGCTTGGTCGGGAGCCTCCCCTACGAGCAGTACTTC. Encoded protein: CASSLVGSLPYEQYF.